This T cell receptor beta chain was sequenced for a study of CD8 T cells in ankylosing spondylitis (dated by TCRdb to the late 2010s). Study-wide context: T cell receptor beta repertoires were profiled in healthy donors and ankylosing spondylitis patients so that disease-linked TCR variants could be found. The whole study cohort included some 100 healthy donors and some 27 ankylosing spondylitis patients. Peripheral blood was sampled, and synovial fluid was additionally collected from ankylosing spondylitis patients.

TCRdb names Illumina HiSeq 2500 as the instrument used. TCR beta libraries were prepared by quantitative 5'-RACE with molecular barcodes. Turning to the authors' computational methods: To identify disease-linked TCR variants, a new computational method was used, one built on a probabilistic model of VDJ rearrangement. Through fastp at Q25 and MiXCR, TCRdb rebuilt clones from the public reads, retaining in-frame beta chains. Here each entry gathers all rows of one CDR3 protein and keeps the most common genes and DNA. The V and J calls reflect TCRdb's pipeline rather than the authors' work. In all, the sample holds about 840,000 distinct CDR3 sequences, and 10% to 15% of those were seen once. Approximately 0.5% of the sample lies in the top ten. Paper-wide results and their limitations: A CD8+ phenotype was shown by the disease-linked clones, which were found at relatively low frequencies in peripheral blood. The disease-linked clones were reported as significantly enriched in matched synovial fluid samples from ankylosing spondylitis patients. A TCR beta motif made up of several highly homologous amino acid variants appeared to be characteristic of blood from ankylosing spondylitis patients. Some motif variants were previously reported in synovial fluid and blood of reactive arthritis patients, suggesting common disease-initiation mechanisms.

This clonotype was seen repeatedly, ten times or more. Its antigen target is currently unknown. No much larger clonotype is one base removed from it; base qualities were not supplied. The source of this sequence is a male donor with ankylosing spondylitis. Sequenced material: blood, either unsorted or a sorted T cell fraction (not recorded which).

The DNA is as follows: TGTGCCAGCAGCCCAATTAGCGGGGAGGGTGAGCAGTTCTTC. Its protein reads: CASSPISGEGEQFF. The chain is assembled from TRBV7-2 and TRBJ2-1; the central 8 bases match TRBD2. At the junction V is shortened by 5 bases and J by 9 bases; bases outside the gene matches: 9. From the germline V gene, CDR1 is SGHTA and CDR2 is FQGNSA. Measured from the cysteine to the phenylalanine, the CDR3 is 14 residues long. The only DNA kept is the CDR3, 42 bases in frame from the first base.